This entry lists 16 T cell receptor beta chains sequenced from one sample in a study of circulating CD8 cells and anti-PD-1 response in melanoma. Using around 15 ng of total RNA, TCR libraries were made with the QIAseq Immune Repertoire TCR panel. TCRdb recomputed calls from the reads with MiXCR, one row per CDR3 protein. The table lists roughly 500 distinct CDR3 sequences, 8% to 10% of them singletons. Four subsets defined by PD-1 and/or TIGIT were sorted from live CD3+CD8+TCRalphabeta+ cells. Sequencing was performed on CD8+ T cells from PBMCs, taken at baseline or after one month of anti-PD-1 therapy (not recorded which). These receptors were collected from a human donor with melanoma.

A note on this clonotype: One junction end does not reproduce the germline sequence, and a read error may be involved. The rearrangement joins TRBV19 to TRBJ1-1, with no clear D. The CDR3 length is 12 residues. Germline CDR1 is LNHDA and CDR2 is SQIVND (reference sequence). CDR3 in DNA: TGTGCCGGTAGTATAGGGAGAACCGAAGCTTTCTTT. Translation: CAGSIGRTEAFF. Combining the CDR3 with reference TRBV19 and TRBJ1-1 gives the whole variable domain DGGITQSPKYLFRKEGQNVTLSCEQNLNHDAMYWYRQDPGQGLRLIYYSQIVNDFQKGDIAEGYSVSREKKESFPLTVTSAQKNPTAFYLCAGSIGRTEAFFGQGTRLTVV.

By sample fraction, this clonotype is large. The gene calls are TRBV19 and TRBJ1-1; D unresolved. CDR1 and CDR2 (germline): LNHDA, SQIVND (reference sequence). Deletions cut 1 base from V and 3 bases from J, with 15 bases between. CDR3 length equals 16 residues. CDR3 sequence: CASSIASRPWDTEAFF. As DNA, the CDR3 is TGTGCCAGTAGTATAGCCAGTAGACCCTGGGACACTGAAGCTTTCTTT.

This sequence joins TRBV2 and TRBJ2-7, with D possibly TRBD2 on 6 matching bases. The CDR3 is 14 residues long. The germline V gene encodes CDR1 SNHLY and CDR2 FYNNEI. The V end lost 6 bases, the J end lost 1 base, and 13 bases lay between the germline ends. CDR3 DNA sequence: TGTGCCAGCAGCTCTAGCGCCGCGTCCTACGAGCAGTACTTC. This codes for CASSSSAASYEQYF.

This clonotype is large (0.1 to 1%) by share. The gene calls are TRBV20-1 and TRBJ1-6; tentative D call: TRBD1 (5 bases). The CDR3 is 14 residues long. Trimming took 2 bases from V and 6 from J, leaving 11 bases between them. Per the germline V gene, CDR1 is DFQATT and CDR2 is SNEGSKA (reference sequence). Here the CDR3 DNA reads TGCAGTGCTAGAAGCAGGGAGAGTAATTCACCCCTCCACTTT. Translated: CSARSRESNSPLHF.

The CDR3 is CASSWNIGGELFF. Here the CDR3 DNA reads TGTGCCAGCAGTTGGAACATAGGCGGGGAGCTGTTTTTT. The chain uses TRBV6-5 and TRBJ2-2; D is ambiguous. Germline values: CDR1 MNHEY, CDR2 SVGAGI. The CDR3 runs to 13 residues. The V end was cut by 4 bases, the J end by 7 bases, with 10 bases between.

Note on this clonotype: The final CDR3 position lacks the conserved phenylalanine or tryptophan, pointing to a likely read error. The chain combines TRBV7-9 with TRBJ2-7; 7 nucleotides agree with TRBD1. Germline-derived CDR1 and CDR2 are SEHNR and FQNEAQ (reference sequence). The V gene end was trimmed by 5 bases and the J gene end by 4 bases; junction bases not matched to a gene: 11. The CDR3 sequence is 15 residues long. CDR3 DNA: TGTGCCAGCAGCAGTGACAGGGAACCCCTATACGAGCAGTACCTC. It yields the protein CASSSDREPLYEQYL.

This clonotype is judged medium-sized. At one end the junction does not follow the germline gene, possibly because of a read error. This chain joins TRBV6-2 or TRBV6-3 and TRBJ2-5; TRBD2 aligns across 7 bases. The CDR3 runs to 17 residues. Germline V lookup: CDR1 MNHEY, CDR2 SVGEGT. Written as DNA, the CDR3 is TGTGCCGGCAGTTACGACGTTCGAGCGGGGCAACAAGAGACCCAGTACTTC. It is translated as CAGSYDVRAGQQETQYF.

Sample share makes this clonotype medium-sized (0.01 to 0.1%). The CDR3, as DNA: TGTGCCAGTAGTATCGGCCAAGCGGGCGAGCAGTACTTC. Its translation is CASSIGQAGEQYF. This chain uses TRBV19 with TRBJ2-7, with D tentatively TRBD2 (6 bases). Germline values: CDR1 LNHDA, CDR2 SQIVND (reference sequence). This CDR3 has 13 residues. V was shortened by 3 bases and J by 6 bases, with 12 bases between the two germline ends.

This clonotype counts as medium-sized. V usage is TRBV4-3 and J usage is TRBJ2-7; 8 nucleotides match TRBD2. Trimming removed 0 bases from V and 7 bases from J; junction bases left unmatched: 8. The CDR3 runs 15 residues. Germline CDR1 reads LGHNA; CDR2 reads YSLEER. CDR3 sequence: CASSQDRRGGFEQYF. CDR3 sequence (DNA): TGCGCCAGCAGCCAAGATCGCCGGGGGGGCTTTGAGCAGTACTTC.

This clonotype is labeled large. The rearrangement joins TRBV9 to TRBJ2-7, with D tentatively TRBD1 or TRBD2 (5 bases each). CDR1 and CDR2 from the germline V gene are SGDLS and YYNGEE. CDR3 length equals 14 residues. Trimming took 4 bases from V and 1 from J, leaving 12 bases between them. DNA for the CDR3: TGTGCCAGCAGCCTTCCGGGACCTTCCTACGAGCAGTACTTC. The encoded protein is CASSLPGPSYEQYF.

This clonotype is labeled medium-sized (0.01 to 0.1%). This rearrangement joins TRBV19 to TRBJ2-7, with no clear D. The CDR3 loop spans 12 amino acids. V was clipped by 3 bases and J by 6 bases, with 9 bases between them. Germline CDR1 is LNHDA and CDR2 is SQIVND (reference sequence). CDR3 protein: CASSMGWSEQYF. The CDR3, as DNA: TGTGCCAGTAGTATGGGGTGGAGCGAGCAGTACTTC. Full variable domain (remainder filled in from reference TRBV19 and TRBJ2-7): DGGITQSPKYLFRKEGQNVTLSCEQNLNHDAMYWYRQDPGQGLRLIYYSQIVNDFQKGDIAEGYSVSREKKESFPLTVTSAQKNPTAFYLCASSMGWSEQYFGPGTRLTVT.

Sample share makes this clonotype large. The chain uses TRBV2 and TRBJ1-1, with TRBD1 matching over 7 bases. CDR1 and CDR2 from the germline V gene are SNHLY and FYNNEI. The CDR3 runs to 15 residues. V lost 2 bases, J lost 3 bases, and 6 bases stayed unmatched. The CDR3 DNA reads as TGTGCCAGCAGTGAACCCCACAGGGGAGACACTGAAGCTTTCTTT. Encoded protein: CASSEPHRGDTEAFF.

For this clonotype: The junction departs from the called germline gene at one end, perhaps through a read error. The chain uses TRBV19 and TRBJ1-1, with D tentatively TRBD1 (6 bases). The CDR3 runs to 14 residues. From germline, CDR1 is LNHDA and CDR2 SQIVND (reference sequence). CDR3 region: CANCLQGAVTEAFF. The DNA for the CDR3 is TGTGCCAACTGCTTACAGGGTGCGGTCACTGAAGCATTCTTT.

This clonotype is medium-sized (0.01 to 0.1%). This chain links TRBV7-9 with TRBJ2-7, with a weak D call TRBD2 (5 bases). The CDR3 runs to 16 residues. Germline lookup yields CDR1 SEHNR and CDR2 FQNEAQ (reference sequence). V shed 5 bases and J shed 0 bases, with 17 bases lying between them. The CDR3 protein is CASSPGRVASSYEQYF. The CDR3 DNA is TGTGCCAGCAGCCCCGGAAGAGTAGCGAGCTCCTACGAGCAGTACTTC. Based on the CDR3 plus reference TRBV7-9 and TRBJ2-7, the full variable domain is DTGVSQNPRHKITKRGQNVTFRCDPISEHNRLYWYRQTLGQGPEFLTYFQNEAQLEKSRLLSDRFSAERPKGSFSTLEIQRTEQGDSAMYLCASSPGRVASSYEQYFGPGTRLTVT.

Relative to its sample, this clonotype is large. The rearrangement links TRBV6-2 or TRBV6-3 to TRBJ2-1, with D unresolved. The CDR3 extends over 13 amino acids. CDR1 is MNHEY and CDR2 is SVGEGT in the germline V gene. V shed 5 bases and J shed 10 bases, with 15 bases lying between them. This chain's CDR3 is CASSTHDNPEQFF. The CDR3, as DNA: TGTGCCAGCAGTACACACGATAACCCAGAGCAGTTCTTC.

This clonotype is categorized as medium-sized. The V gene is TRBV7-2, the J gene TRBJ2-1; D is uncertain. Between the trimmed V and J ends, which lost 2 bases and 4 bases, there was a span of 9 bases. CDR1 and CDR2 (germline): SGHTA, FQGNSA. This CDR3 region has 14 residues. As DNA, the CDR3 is TGTGCCAGCAGCTTAAGCCCGAGGTACAATGAGCAGTTCTTC. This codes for CASSLSPRYNEQFF.